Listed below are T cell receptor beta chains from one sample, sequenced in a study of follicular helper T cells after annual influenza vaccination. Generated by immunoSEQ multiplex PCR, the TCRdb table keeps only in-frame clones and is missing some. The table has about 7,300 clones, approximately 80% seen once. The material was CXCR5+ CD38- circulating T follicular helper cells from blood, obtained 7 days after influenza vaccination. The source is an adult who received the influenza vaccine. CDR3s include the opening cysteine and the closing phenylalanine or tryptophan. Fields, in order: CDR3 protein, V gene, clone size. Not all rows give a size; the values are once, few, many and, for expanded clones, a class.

CDR3aa: CSVEDNRSTETQYF
v_gene: TRBV29-1
abundance: -

CDR3aa: CASSFGLGPLTDTQYF
v_gene: TRBV5-1
abundance: -

CDR3aa: CASSRGGTNTEAFF
v_gene: TRBV7-2
abundance: -

CDR3aa: CASSLAGTGEYEQYF
v_gene: TRBV5-1
abundance: -

CDR3aa: CASSPQAGETQYF
v_gene: TRBV18
abundance: -

CDR3aa: CASSLSQGMLGTQYF
v_gene: TRBV7-9
abundance: -

CDR3aa: CASSFQAGDTEAFF
v_gene: TRBV10-2
abundance: few

CDR3aa: CASSLMGRGNTGELFF
v_gene: TRBV7-3
abundance: -

CDR3aa: CASSVASGSGEQFF
v_gene: TRBV19
abundance: -

CDR3aa: CASSIGAVNSYEQYF
v_gene: TRBV19
abundance: -

CDR3aa: CASRVAGGGTGELFF
v_gene: TRBV5-4
abundance: -

CDR3aa: CASNSPGGGGDTQYF
v_gene: TRBV2
abundance: -

CDR3aa: CASSLGSSLETQYF
v_gene: TRBV5-1
abundance: -

CDR3aa: CASSLGGSDNEQFF
v_gene: TRBV5-1
abundance: -

CDR3aa: CASRLGTSPSYEQYF
v_gene: TRBV2
abundance: few

CDR3aa: CASSLEGARGETQYF
v_gene: TRBV5-1
abundance: -

CDR3aa: CASSLEQGSYNEQFF
v_gene: TRBV5-1
abundance: once

CDR3aa: CASSLGGVYGTQYF
v_gene: TRBV5-4
abundance: -

CDR3aa: CASSLAGKTGNTIYF
v_gene: TRBV28
abundance: -

CDR3aa: CASELYTF
v_gene: TRBV6-1
abundance: -

CDR3aa: CSVEVASGRDEQFF
v_gene: TRBV29-1
abundance: -

CDR3aa: CATSRPETGGNQPQHF
v_gene: TRBV15
abundance: -

CDR3aa: CASSHRGRVTGELFF
v_gene: TRBV19
abundance: -

CDR3aa: CASSFLGLANNEQFF
v_gene: TRBV7-2
abundance: -

CDR3aa: CAWSVRGDHGYTF
v_gene: TRBV30
abundance: few

CDR3aa: CASSQAGLAGAEKTQYF
v_gene: TRBV4-1
abundance: -

CDR3aa: CASRKDSHSNQPQHF
v_gene: TRBV6-6
abundance: -

CDR3aa: CASSGRTGLSTDTQYF
v_gene: TRBV25-1
abundance: -

CDR3aa: CASSVGTGYLNEQFF
v_gene: TRBV5-1
abundance: -

CDR3aa: CASSLGGGTRFAFF
v_gene: TRBV28
abundance: -

CDR3aa: CASSPSGGLTIAKNIQYF
v_gene: TRBV19
abundance: -

CDR3aa: CASSPIQGRSYEQYF
v_gene: TRBV18
abundance: -

CDR3aa: CASSPSAYGQLYGYTF
v_gene: TRBV9
abundance: -

CDR3aa: CASSGDSTDTQYF
v_gene: TRBV7-6
abundance: -

CDR3aa: CASSLEGTGGRDTQYF
v_gene: TRBV7-9
abundance: -

CDR3aa: CSAALTDTQYF
v_gene: TRBV20-1
abundance: -

CDR3aa: CASSARQALNIQYF
v_gene: TRBV18
abundance: -

CDR3aa: CASSTGADTQYF
v_gene: TRBV25-1
abundance: -

CDR3aa: CASSLKWGAEKLFF
v_gene: TRBV5-5
abundance: -

CDR3aa: CASSYHYREGLWNEQFF
v_gene: TRBV6-7
abundance: -